A selection of T cell receptor beta chains follows, all from one sample in a study of blood T cell repertoires in COVID-19. The protocol was immunoSEQ multiplex PCR, while the TCRdb copy is restricted to in-frame clones and leaves out a portion. The repertoire holds 150,000 to 200,000 clones, with roughly 76% as singletons. Sequencing used peripheral blood. The source of these receptors is a woman of 80 years or more with COVID-19, enrolled during active disease. Both conserved end residues are part of each CDR3. The D gene is left open where the match is weak. For some rows the clone size is stated as once, few or many, or as a class when expanded; others skip it.

v_call	d_call	j_call	clone_size	cdr3_nt	cdr3_aa
TRBV10-1	-	TRBJ1-5	-	TGCGCCAGCAGTGATGGGGGGGGGTCTCGCAATCAGCCCCAGCATTTT	CASSDGGGSRNQPQHF
TRBV3-1/TRBV3-2	TRBD2	TRBJ2-3	-	TGTGCCAGCAGCCGACTAGCGGGAGCGGGAGATACGCAGTATTTT	CASSRLAGAGDTQYF
TRBV5-1	TRBD2	TRBJ2-3	-	TGCGCCAGCAGCTGGCCTATACTAGCGGGAAGCACAGATACGCAGTATTTT	CASSWPILAGSTDTQYF
TRBV5-1	TRBD1	TRBJ2-3	few	TGCGCCAGCAGCTTGGGTCTGACAGGGGGCCCTACAGATACGCAGTATTTT	CASSLGLTGGPTDTQYF
TRBV15	-	TRBJ1-4	few	TGTGCCACCAGCAGAGATCTTGGCAGGGACTCAGAAAAACTGTTTTTT	CATSRDLGRDSEKLFF
TRBV27	TRBD1	TRBJ2-2	-	TGTGCCAGCAGTCCTAGGACAGGGGGCACCGGGGAGCTGTTTTTT	CASSPRTGGTGELFF
TRBV29-1	-	TRBJ2-7	-	TGCAGCGTTATTGAGGCAGGGAGGAACTACGAGCAGTACTTC	CSVIEAGRNYEQYF
TRBV5-5	-	TRBJ2-5	-	TGTGCCAGCAGCTTGGTCAGCCCTTACAAAGACTCCCAGTACTTC	CASSLVSPYKDSQYF
TRBV10-3	-	TRBJ1-5	-	TGTGCCATCAGTGGAGGTAGCAATCAGCCCCAGCATTTT	CAISGGSNQPQHF
TRBV15	-	TRBJ1-5	-	TGTGCCACCAGCCCGGACAGAAGCAATCAGCCCCAGCATTTT	CATSPDRSNQPQHF
TRBV27	-	TRBJ2-7	few	TGTGCCAGCAGTCCCCGACAGTCCTACGAGCAGTACTTC	CASSPRQSYEQYF
TRBV5-1	TRBD1	TRBJ2-3	-	TGCGCCAGCACCAGAGTTCGGGACAGGGGCTCAGATACGCAGTATTTT	CASTRVRDRGSDTQYF
TRBV6-5	-	TRBJ1-1	-	TGTGCCAGCAGCTACGACAGGCCCCCCACTGAAGCTTTCTTT	CASSYDRPPTEAFF
TRBV5-4	TRBD1	TRBJ2-3	-	TGTGCCAGCAGCACCGGGACAGGGGGAACAGATACGCAGTATTTT	CASSTGTGGTDTQYF
TRBV28	TRBD1	TRBJ1-2	-	TGTGCCAGCAGGCCCGGACAGGGGGGCGGCTACACCTTC	CASRPGQGGGYTF
TRBV7-8	TRBD2	TRBJ2-2	-	TGTGCCAGCAGCTCCGGGGGGGGACTAGCGGGAGAAACCGGGGAGCTGTTTTTT	CASSSGGGLAGETGELFF
TRBV6-6	TRBD2	TRBJ2-4	-	TGTGCCAGCAGTTACTCCCTAGCGGGAGGGGATTGGAAGTACTTC	CASSYSLAGGDWKYF